A selection of T cell receptor beta chains follows, all from one sample in a study of follicular helper T cells after annual influenza vaccination. The assay was immunoSEQ multiplex PCR, and TCRdb's table has in-frame clones only and misses some. The top ten clones hold more than 3.5% of a sample with roughly 10,000 clones, roughly 80% of them seen once. The sample here was CXCR5+ CD38- circulating T follicular helper cells from blood, taken on the day of influenza vaccination. The receptors were sampled from an adult who received the influenza vaccine. The CDR3 runs from the conserved cysteine through the conserved F or W. The D gene is left open where the match is weak. Expanded clones get a size class; other rows say once, few or many, or leave the size out.

V gene	clone size	J gene	D gene	CDR3 protein	CDR3 DNA
TRBV2	.	TRBJ2-7	TRBD1	CASSELGQGLYEQYF	TGTGCCAGCAGTGAACTGGGACAGGGACTCTACGAGCAGTACTTC
TRBV21-1	.	TRBJ1-5	.	CASSSRVSNQPQHF	TGTGCCAGCAGCTCTCGGGTGAGCAATCAGCCCCAGCATTTT
TRBV4-2	.	TRBJ2-7	TRBD2	CASSQLAGGGYEQYF	TGTGCCAGCAGCCAATTAGCGGGGGGTGGGTACGAGCAGTACTTC
TRBV7-2	.	TRBJ2-3	.	CASSLGNSAQGTQYF	TGTGCCAGCAGCTTAGGTAATTCAGCCCAGGGTACGCAGTATTTT
TRBV28	.	TRBJ2-7	.	CASRSRPGHISYEQYF	TGTGCCAGCAGGTCCAGACCGGGACACATTTCCTACGAGCAGTACTTC
TRBV5-1	.	TRBJ2-7	TRBD1	CASSRTTGGDEQYF	TGCGCCAGCAGCCGCACTACAGGGGGCGACGAGCAGTACTTC
TRBV7-2	.	TRBJ1-5	.	CASSFGGVGQPQHF	TGTGCCAGCAGCTTCGGGGGGGTAGGACAGCCCCAGCATTTT
TRBV6-8	.	TRBJ2-7	TRBD2	CASSPSGRYSYEQYF	TGTGCCAGCAGTCCTAGCGGGAGGTATTCCTACGAGCAGTACTTC
TRBV15	.	TRBJ1-4	TRBD1	CATSRPGQGRNEKLFF	TGTGCCACCAGCAGACCAGGACAGGGGCGAAATGAAAAACTGTTTTTT
TRBV2	.	TRBJ2-5	.	CASSDPGGPETQYF	TGTGCCAGCAGTGACCCGGGGGGCCCGGAGACCCAGTACTTC
TRBV7-7	.	TRBJ2-1	TRBD1	CASSPQGAKDEQFF	TGTGCCAGCAGCCCACAGGGGGCGAAAGATGAGCAGTTCTTC
TRBV5-5	.	TRBJ2-5	TRBD2	CASSSTSGHQETQYF	TGTGCCAGCAGCAGTACTAGCGGTCACCAAGAGACCCAGTACTTC
TRBV6-1	once	TRBJ2-7	.	CATRDSYEQYF	TGTGCCACAAGAGACAGCTACGAGCAGTACTTC
TRBV5-8	.	TRBJ1-2	.	CASSSNRASYTF	TGTGCCAGCAGCTCCAATAGGGCCAGCTACACCTTC
TRBV19	.	TRBJ2-5	TRBD2	CASSTPGTRGEQYF	TGTGCCAGTAGTACCCCGGGGACCCGGGGGGAGCAGTACTTC
TRBV10-2	.	TRBJ1-4	.	CASSYPTRGGEDEKLFF	TGCGCCAGCAGTTACCCAACCCGGGGGGGGGAAGATGAAAAACTGTTTTTT
TRBV4-2	.	TRBJ1-1	TRBD1	CASSQPGQGMNTEAFF	TGTGCCAGCAGCCAACCGGGACAGGGGATGAACACTGAAGCTTTCTTT
TRBV6-5	.	TRBJ2-1	.	CASRLGAYNEQFF	TGTGCCAGCAGACTGGGGGCATACAATGAGCAGTTCTTC
TRBV21-1	.	TRBJ2-3	.	CASSPGGAVDTQYF	TGTGCCAGCAGCCCAGGGGGGGCCGTAGATACGCAGTATTTT
TRBV2	few	TRBJ2-3	.	CASSANYENTQYF	TGTGCCAGCAGTGCCAACTACGAGAATACGCAGTATTTT
TRBV6-1	.	TRBJ1-4	.	CASSDQDGNEKLFF	TGTGCCAGCAGCGACCAGGACGGGAATGAAAAACTGTTTTTT
TRBV11-1	few	TRBJ2-7	.	CASSLARGRPYEQYF	TGTGCCAGCAGCCTTGCGAGAGGCCGACCCTACGAGCAGTACTTC
TRBV20-1	.	TRBJ2-7	.	CSVSDGAQYF	TGCAGTGTCTCGGACGGCGCGCAGTACTTC
TRBV18	.	TRBJ2-6	.	CASSPLWTENYSGANVLTF	TGTGCCAGCTCACCACTGTGGACAGAAAATTACTCTGGGGCCAACGTCCTGACTTTC
TRBV5-4	large	TRBJ2-5	.	CASSSGPQETQYF	TGTGCCAGCAGCTCTGGTCCCCAAGAGACCCAGTACTTC
TRBV5-6	.	TRBJ1-3	.	CASSLALVAGNTIYF	TGTGCCAGCAGCTTGGCCCTGGTGGCTGGAAACACCATATATTTT
TRBV11-2	.	TRBJ2-1	TRBD2	CASSHPLGSGGHNEQFF	TGTGCCAGCAGCCACCCTTTGGGTAGCGGGGGTCACAATGAGCAGTTCTTC
TRBV6-6	.	TRBJ2-1	.	CASSSGNRDEQFF	TGTGCCAGCAGTTCCGGAAACCGGGATGAGCAGTTCTTC
TRBV10-3	.	TRBJ1-2	TRBD1	CAISEGTGGNYGYTF	TGTGCCATCAGTGAGGGGACAGGGGGAAACTATGGCTACACCTTC
TRBV18	.	TRBJ2-7	TRBD1	CASSPPGQGLKEQYF	TGTGCCAGCTCACCACCGGGACAGGGGCTCAAGGAGCAGTACTTC
TRBV2	.	TRBJ2-7	.	CASSEVAGGVHEQYF	TGTGCCAGCAGTGAAGTGGCAGGTGGAGTCCACGAGCAGTACTTC
TRBV11-2	.	TRBJ1-3	TRBD1	CASSPDRVGNTIYF	TGTGCCAGCAGCCCCGACAGGGTTGGAAACACCATATATTTT
TRBV29-1	.	TRBJ2-5	.	CSAESYQETQYF	TGCAGCGCGGAGTCGTACCAAGAGACCCAGTACTTC
TRBV18	once	TRBJ1-1	TRBD1	CASSQAGGTNTEAFF	TGTGCCAGCTCACAGGCAGGGGGCACGAACACTGAAGCTTTCTTT
TRBV30	.	TRBJ2-2	.	CAWDSSTGELFF	TGTGCCTGGGATTCAAGCACCGGGGAGCTGTTTTTT
TRBV6-5	.	TRBJ1-5	.	CASREPSQPQHF	TGTGCCAGCAGAGAACCGAGTCAGCCCCAGCATTTT
TRBV27	.	TRBJ2-1	.	CASSFGPAPNSYNEQFF	TGTGCCAGCAGTTTCGGGCCAGCTCCTAACTCCTACAATGAGCAGTTCTTC
TRBV28	.	TRBJ2-3	TRBD1	CASSPGTAQSTDTQYF	TGTGCCAGCAGTCCCGGGACAGCACAAAGCACAGATACGCAGTATTTT
TRBV18	.	TRBJ1-2	.	CASSLNSNYGYTF	TGTGCCAGCTCACTTAACAGTAACTATGGCTACACCTTC
TRBV7-2	once	TRBJ2-7	TRBD2	CASSLTTSGANQRPYEQYF	TGTGCCAGCAGCTTAACGACTAGCGGGGCAAATCAGCGGCCTTACGAGCAGTACTTC
TRBV6-6	.	TRBJ1-5	.	CASSYSGHNNQPQHF	TGTGCCAGCAGTTACTCGGGACATAACAATCAGCCCCAGCATTTT
TRBV7-8	.	TRBJ2-1	TRBD2	CASSLDPSGGSEFNEQFF	TGTGCCAGCAGCTTAGATCCTAGCGGGGGGTCGGAGTTTAATGAGCAGTTCTTC
TRBV5-6	few	TRBJ2-1	.	CASSLAREQFF	TGTGCCAGCAGCTTGGCACGTGAGCAGTTCTTC
TRBV11-2	.	TRBJ2-5	.	CASSLSKETQYF	TGTGCCAGCAGCTTATCGAAGGAGACCCAGTACTTC
TRBV18	once	TRBJ2-5	.	CASSPVPGAEGAQYF	TGTGCCAGCTCACCCGTCCCGGGTGCCGAGGGGGCCCAGTACTTC
TRBV19	.	TRBJ1-4	.	CASSIFGESTNEKLFF	TGTGCCAGTAGTATATTTGGGGAATCTACTAATGAAAAACTGTTTTTT
TRBV5-4	.	TRBJ1-2	.	CATLGQPTGGYTF	TGTGCCACCCTTGGACAGCCAACCGGTGGCTACACCTTC
TRBV4-2	few	TRBJ2-7	TRBD1	CASSPGQGQYEQYF	TGTGCCAGCAGCCCAGGACAGGGGCAGTACGAGCAGTACTTC
TRBV5-5	.	TRBJ2-3	.	CASSPGATDTQYF	TGTGCCAGCAGCCCAGGCGCCACAGATACGCAGTATTTT
TRBV4-2	few	TRBJ2-7	TRBD2	CASSQTGGEWYEQYF	TGTGCCAGCAGCCAAACCGGGGGGGAGTGGTACGAGCAGTACTTC
TRBV6-1	.	TRBJ1-3	TRBD1	CASSAGTASGNTIYF	TGTGCCAGCAGCGCAGGGACAGCCTCTGGAAACACCATATATTTT
TRBV6-5	once	TRBJ2-3	TRBD2	CASSFRGTRSTDTQYF	TGTGCCAGCAGTTTTCGGGGGACTAGAAGCACAGATACGCAGTATTTT
TRBV19	.	TRBJ1-2	.	CASSVLLGNPAYGYTF	TGTGCCAGTAGTGTGCTTTTAGGTAATCCAGCGTATGGCTACACCTTC
TRBV7-3	few	TRBJ2-7	.	CASGDIGGERMIDEQYF	TGTGCCAGCGGAGATATAGGGGGGGAGAGGATGATCGACGAGCAGTACTTC